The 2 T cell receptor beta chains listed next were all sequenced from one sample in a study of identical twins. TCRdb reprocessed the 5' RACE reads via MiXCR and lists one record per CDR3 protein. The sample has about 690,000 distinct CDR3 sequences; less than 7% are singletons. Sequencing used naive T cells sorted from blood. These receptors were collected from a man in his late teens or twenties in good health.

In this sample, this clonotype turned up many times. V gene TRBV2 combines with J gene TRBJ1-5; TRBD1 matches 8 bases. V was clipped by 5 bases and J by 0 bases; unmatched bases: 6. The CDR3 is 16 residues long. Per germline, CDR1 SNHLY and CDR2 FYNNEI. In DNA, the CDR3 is TGTGCCAGCAGTTACGACAGGGGTTCTAGCAATCAGCCCCAGCATTTT. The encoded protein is CASSYDRGSSNQPQHF.

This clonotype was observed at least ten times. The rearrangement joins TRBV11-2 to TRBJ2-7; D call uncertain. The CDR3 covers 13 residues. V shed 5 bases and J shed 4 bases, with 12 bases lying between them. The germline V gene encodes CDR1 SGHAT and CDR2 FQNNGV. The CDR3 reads CASSPAPVYEQYF. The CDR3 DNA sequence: TGTGCCAGCAGCCCAGCGCCCGTTTACGAGCAGTACTTC.